A selection of T cell receptor beta chains follows, all from one sample in a study of memory CD4+ T cells and cytomegalovirus serostatus. Measured with immunoSEQ multiplex PCR; TCRdb has only the in-frame clones, and not every one. The table lists more than 45,000 clones, approximately 81% of them singletons. Sequencing used memory CD4+ T cells from blood. These receptors came from an adult in good health and CMV-seropositive. Both conserved end residues are part of each CDR3. A D gene is named only where the DNA matches it firmly. Clone size, where shown, is once, few, many, or a class for clones that have expanded.

j_call	clone_size	d_call	v_call	cdr3_aa	cdr3_nt
TRBJ1-1	NA	TRBD1	TRBV28	CASKTGVRGTEAFF	TGTGCCAGCAAAACAGGGGTCCGGGGCACTGAAGCTTTCTTT
TRBJ1-5	NA	TRBD1	TRBV18	CASSPAGAGGQPQHF	TGTGCCAGCTCACCGGCCGGGGCAGGGGGACAGCCCCAGCATTTT
TRBJ2-1	NA	NA	TRBV7-3	CASSTLARAFSYNEQFF	TGTGCCAGCAGCACCCTAGCAAGAGCGTTCTCCTACAATGAGCAGTTCTTC
TRBJ2-2	once	TRBD2	TRBV6-6	CASRGSGGENTGELFF	TGTGCCAGCAGAGGTAGCGGGGGAGAGAACACCGGGGAGCTGTTTTTT
TRBJ1-6	NA	TRBD1	TRBV9	CASSVDRANSPLHF	TGTGCCAGCAGCGTCGACAGGGCGAATTCACCCCTCCACTTT
TRBJ1-5	NA	TRBD1	TRBV18	CASSLGQGGSNQPQHF	TGTGCCAGCTCACTCGGACAGGGAGGAAGCAATCAGCCCCAGCATTTT
TRBJ1-1	NA	TRBD1	TRBV10-3	CAISEPVAAGGRMNTEAFF	TGTGCCATCAGTGAGCCTGTCGCGGCAGGGGGCCGGATGAACACTGAAGCTTTCTTT
TRBJ2-3	NA	NA	TRBV25-1	CASSEYSRQTDTQYF	TGTGCCAGCAGTGAATATTCTCGACAGACAGATACGCAGTATTTT
TRBJ1-1	NA	TRBD1	TRBV7-3	CASSSRQGADTEAFF	TGTGCCAGCAGCTCAAGACAGGGGGCAGACACTGAAGCTTTCTTT
TRBJ2-1	NA	NA	TRBV7-9	CASSFYGLPYNNEQFF	TGTGCCAGCAGCTTTTACGGGCTTCCCTATAACAATGAGCAGTTCTTC
TRBJ2-7	NA	NA	TRBV11-3	CARGPGVSYEQYF	TGTGCCAGAGGACCAGGTGTCTCCTACGAGCAGTACTTC
TRBJ2-3	NA	NA	TRBV7-2	CASSPQRGGDSTDTQYF	TGTGCCAGCAGCCCACAACGTGGTGGGGACAGCACAGATACGCAGTATTTT
TRBJ1-1	once	NA	TRBV25-1	CATQTAGENTEAFF	TGTGCCACCCAGACGGCAGGAGAGAACACTGAAGCTTTCTTT